One T cell receptor beta chain is described in this entry. CDR1 and CDR2 from the germline V gene are DFQATT and SNEGSKA (reference sequence). CDR3 length: 15 residues. Trimming shortened V by 0 bases and J by 5 bases, and 17 bases separated the two germline ends. This specimen comes from a study of blood T cells in healthy people across ages. PCR was performed a second time for about 7 to 11 cycles using a sample-barcoded 5' primer and a J-beta primer mix. TCRdb recomputed calls from the 5' RACE reads with MiXCR, one row per CDR3 protein. Of some 670,000 distinct CDR3 sequences in the sample, 40% to 65% were seen once.

This receptor was taken from a woman older than 75 in good health. The J gene is TRBJ2-7, the V gene TRBV20-1; possibly TRBD1 or TRBD2 for D (5 bases each). The sequencing sample was made of blood. CDR3 bases: TGCAGTGCTAGAGATCCCGGGACCTCAACGGACGAGCAGTACTTC. Translation: CSARDPGTSTDEQYF.